A selection of T cell receptor beta chains follows, all from one sample in a study of cytomegalovirus exposure and HLA in healthy donors. Measured with immunoSEQ multiplex PCR; TCRdb has only the in-frame clones, and not every one. The data show tens of thousands of clones, about 90% seen once. Sequencing was carried out using PBMCs. These receptor sequences come from a woman aged 18-35 years in good health and CMV-seropositive. CDR3s include the opening cysteine and the closing phenylalanine or tryptophan. A D gene is named only where the DNA matches it firmly. The listing skips clone size in some rows; elsewhere it reads once, few, many or a size class.

CDR3aa	d_gene	abundance	v_gene	j_gene
CARRREWETQYF	.	few	TRBV5-3	TRBJ2-5
CASSPPLTGYNEQFF	TRBD1	.	TRBV18	TRBJ2-1
CASSIVRFPDTLSSYNEQFF	.	.	TRBV19	TRBJ2-1
CASSMSAGQGYEQYF	.	.	TRBV19	TRBJ2-7
CASSEAAGSQYF	.	.	TRBV9	TRBJ2-3
CASSPELAGELFF	.	.	TRBV14	TRBJ2-2
CASSLAADYEQYF	.	.	TRBV5-1	TRBJ2-7
CASRGRDVGNQPQHF	.	.	TRBV6-6	TRBJ1-5
CASSPDRLSYGYTF	TRBD1	.	TRBV18	TRBJ1-2
CASSRGRGPEAFF	TRBD1	.	TRBV6-5	TRBJ1-1
CASSERESGANVLTF	.	.	TRBV6-1	TRBJ2-6
CASSIGGQANNEQFF	.	.	TRBV19	TRBJ2-1
CASSSSPRDTTFNEQFF	.	.	TRBV7-9	TRBJ2-1
CASSPAGLAETQYF	TRBD2	.	TRBV9	TRBJ2-5
CASSTGTQEQPQHF	.	.	TRBV5-8	TRBJ1-5
CASTDNSVYNSPLHF	.	.	TRBV19	TRBJ1-6
CASSPGLATNVYEQYF	TRBD2	.	TRBV7-9	TRBJ2-7
CASSWDSYSGNTIYF	TRBD1	.	TRBV5-5	TRBJ1-3
CSATTGHEQYF	.	.	TRBV20-1	TRBJ2-7
CASSATPPLAGVADTQYF	TRBD2	.	TRBV4-1	TRBJ2-3
CASSSDRVEGYTF	TRBD1	once	TRBV5-1	TRBJ1-2
CASRTGIGSGANVLTF	.	.	TRBV5-1	TRBJ2-6
CASSPYQETQYF	.	.	TRBV18	TRBJ2-5
CASSLGSGDTGELFF	.	.	TRBV18	TRBJ2-2
CASRLLAPPRDTQYF	.	.	TRBV7-9	TRBJ2-3
CASSFAFRSYYEQYF	.	few	TRBV19	TRBJ2-7
CATQGGVNEKLFF	.	.	TRBV10-3	TRBJ1-4
CASSLGPGLNIYNEQFF	.	.	TRBV11-3	TRBJ2-1
CATQIAGYEQYF	.	once	TRBV28	TRBJ2-7
CATGQSNQPQHF	.	.	TRBV6-1	TRBJ1-5
CASSYSQTTRYF	.	once	TRBV6-6	TRBJ2-7
CASRDLAGGFEDTQYF	TRBD2	.	TRBV5-1	TRBJ2-3
CAWRPLQGRLGLYNEQFF	.	.	TRBV30	TRBJ2-1
CASSPPGLAGGPTHEQFF	TRBD2	.	TRBV18	TRBJ2-1
CASSQGANRADTQYF	.	.	TRBV28	TRBJ2-3
CASSDRSPPGSPLHF	.	few	TRBV6-4	TRBJ1-6
CASSPLLAGINTGELFF	TRBD2	.	TRBV13	TRBJ2-2